A single T cell receptor (beta chain) is shown here with its context. Its specificity is not known. PCR involved 60 Vbeta and 13 Jbeta primers. This table comes from immunoSEQ multiplex PCR, and its TCRdb copy is limited to in-frame clones, with some not included. The repertoire table contains 180,000 or so clones. The V end was cut by 0 bases, the J end by 0 bases, with 8 bases between. Germline loops: CDR1 SGHRS, CDR2 YFSETQ. The CDR3 spans 15 residues. These data come from a study of cytomegalovirus exposure and HLA in healthy donors. Whole-study context: Ancestry clustering placed more than 65% of approximately 420 genotyped donors in the Caucasian-associated cluster.

General study results and limits: Later work found that TCR association rates differed between HLA loci; DRB1 had the most and HLA-C the fewest. As a later analysis showed, a missense DCLRE1C variant was linked to trimming of TCR beta V- and J-genes. Another analysis was done later, and it associated 16,951 TCR beta sequences with HLA alleles at 0.05 false discovery rate.

The sequenced sample consisted of PBMCs. This TCR came from a woman aged 18-29 years in good health and CMV-seropositive. The chain joins TRBV5-1 to TRBJ2-3; D is unresolved. The CDR3 nucleotides read TGCGCCAGCAGCTTGGCAGGCAAAAGCACAGATACGCAGTATTTT. It yields the protein CASSLAGKSTDTQYF. Complete variable domain (other parts from reference TRBV5-1 and TRBJ2-3): KAGVTQTPRYLIKTRGQQVTLSCSPISGHRSVSWYQQTPGQGLQFLFEYFSETQRNKGNFPGRFSGRQFSNSRSEMNVSTLELGDSALYLCASSLAGKSTDTQYFGPGTRLTVL.